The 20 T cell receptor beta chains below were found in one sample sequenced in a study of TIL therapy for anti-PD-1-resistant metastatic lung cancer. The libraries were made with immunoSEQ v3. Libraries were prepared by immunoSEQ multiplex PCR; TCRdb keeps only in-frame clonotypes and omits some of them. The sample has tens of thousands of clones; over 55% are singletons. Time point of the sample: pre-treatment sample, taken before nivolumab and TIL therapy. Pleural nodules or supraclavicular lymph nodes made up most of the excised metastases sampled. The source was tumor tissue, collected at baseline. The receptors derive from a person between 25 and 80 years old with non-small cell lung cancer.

In DNA, the CDR3 is TGTGCCAGCAGACAGAGAAATACGCAGTATTTT. This encodes CASRQRNTQYF. The chain combines TRBV2 with TRBJ2-3; no firm D call. Germline assignment: CDR1 SNHLY and CDR2 FYNNEI. CDR3 size: 11 residues. Deletions cut 6 bases from V and 7 bases from J, with 8 bases between.

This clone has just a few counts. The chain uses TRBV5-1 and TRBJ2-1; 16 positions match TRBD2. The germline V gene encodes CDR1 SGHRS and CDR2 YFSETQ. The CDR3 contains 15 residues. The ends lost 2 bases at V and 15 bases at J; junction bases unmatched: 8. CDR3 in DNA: TGCGCCAGCAGCTTCGGGACTAGCGGGGGGGCTTTGTGGTTCTTC. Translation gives CASSFGTSGGALWFF.

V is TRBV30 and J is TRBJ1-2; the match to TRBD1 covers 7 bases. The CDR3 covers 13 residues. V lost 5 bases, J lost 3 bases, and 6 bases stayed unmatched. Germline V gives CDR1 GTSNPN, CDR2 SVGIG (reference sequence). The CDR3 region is CAWSGTDYYGYTF. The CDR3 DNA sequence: TGTGCCTGGTCCGGGACAGACTACTATGGCTACACCTTC.

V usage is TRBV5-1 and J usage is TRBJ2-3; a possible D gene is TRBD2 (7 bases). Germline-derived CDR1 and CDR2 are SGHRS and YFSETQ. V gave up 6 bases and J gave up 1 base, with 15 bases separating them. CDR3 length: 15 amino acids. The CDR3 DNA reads TGCGCCAGCAATTGGGGGGGCTTTGGCACAGATACGCAGTATTTT. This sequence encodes CASNWGGFGTDTQYF. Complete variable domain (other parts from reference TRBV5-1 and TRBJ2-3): KAGVTQTPRYLIKTRGQQVTLSCSPISGHRSVSWYQQTPGQGLQFLFEYFSETQRNKGNFPGRFSGRQFSNSRSEMNVSTLELGDSALYLCASNWGGFGTDTQYFGPGTRLTVL.

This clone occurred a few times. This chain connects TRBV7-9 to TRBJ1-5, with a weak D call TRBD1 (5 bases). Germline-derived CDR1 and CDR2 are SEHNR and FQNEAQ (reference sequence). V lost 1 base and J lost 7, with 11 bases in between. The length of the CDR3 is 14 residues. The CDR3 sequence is CASSLGEGRQPQHF. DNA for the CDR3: TGTGCCAGCAGCTTAGGCGAGGGGAGACAGCCCCAGCATTTT.

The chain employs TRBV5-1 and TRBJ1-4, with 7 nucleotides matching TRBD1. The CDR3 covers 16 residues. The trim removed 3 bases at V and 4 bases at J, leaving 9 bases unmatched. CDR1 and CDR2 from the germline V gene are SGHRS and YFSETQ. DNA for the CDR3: TGCGCCAGCAGCTGGACAGGCCCCGGGGGTAATGAAAAACTGTTTTTT. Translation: CASSWTGPGGNEKLFF.

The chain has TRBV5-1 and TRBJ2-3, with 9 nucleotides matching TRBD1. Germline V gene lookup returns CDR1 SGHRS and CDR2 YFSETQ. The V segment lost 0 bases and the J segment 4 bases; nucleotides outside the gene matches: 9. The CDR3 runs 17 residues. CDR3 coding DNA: TGCGCCAGCAGCTTGGAACTACCGGGACAGGGAGCAGATACGCAGTATTTT. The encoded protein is CASSLELPGQGADTQYF.

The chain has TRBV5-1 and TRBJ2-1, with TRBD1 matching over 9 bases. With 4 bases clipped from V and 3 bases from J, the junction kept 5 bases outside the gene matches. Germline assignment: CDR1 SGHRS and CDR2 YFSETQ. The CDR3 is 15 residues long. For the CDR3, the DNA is TGCGCCAGCAGCCGGGGACAGGGCGACTACAATGAGCAGTTCTTC. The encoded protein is CASSRGQGDYNEQFF. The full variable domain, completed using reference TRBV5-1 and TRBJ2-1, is KAGVTQTPRYLIKTRGQQVTLSCSPISGHRSVSWYQQTPGQGLQFLFEYFSETQRNKGNFPGRFSGRQFSNSRSEMNVSTLELGDSALYLCASSRGQGDYNEQFFGPGTRLTVL.

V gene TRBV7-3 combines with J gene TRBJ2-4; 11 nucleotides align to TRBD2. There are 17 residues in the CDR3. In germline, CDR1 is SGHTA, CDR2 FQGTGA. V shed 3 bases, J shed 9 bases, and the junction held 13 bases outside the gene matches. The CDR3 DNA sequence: TGTGCCAGCAGCTTCTTACTAGCGGGGGTCCGTGAGGGCATTCAGTACTTC. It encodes CASSFLLAGVREGIQYF.

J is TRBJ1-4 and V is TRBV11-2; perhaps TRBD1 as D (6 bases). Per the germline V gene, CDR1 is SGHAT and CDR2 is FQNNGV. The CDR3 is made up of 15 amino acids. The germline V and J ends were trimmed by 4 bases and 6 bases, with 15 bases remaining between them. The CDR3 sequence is CASSSLGAGDEKLFF. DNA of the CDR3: TGTGCCAGCAGCTCCCTGGGGGCGGGAGATGAAAAACTGTTTTTT.

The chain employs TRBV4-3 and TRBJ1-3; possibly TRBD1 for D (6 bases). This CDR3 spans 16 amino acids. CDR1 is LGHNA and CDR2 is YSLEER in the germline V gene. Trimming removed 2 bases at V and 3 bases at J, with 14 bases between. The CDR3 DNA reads TGCGCCAGCAGCCAAAACAGGGTTTTTAATGGAAACACCATATATTTT. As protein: CASSQNRVFNGNTIYF.

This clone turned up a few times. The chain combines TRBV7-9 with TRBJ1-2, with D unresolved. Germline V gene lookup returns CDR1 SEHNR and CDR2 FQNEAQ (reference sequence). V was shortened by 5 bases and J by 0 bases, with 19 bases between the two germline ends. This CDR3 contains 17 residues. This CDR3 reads CASSPAGSTPANYGYTF. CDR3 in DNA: TGTGCCAGCAGCCCAGCCGGGTCCACTCCAGCTAACTATGGCTACACCTTC.

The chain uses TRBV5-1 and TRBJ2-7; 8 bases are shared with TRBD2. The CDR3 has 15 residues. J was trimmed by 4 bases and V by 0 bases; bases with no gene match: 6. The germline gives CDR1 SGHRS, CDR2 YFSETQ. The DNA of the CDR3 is TGCGCCAGCAGCTTGGTGCGCGGGGGGCTATACGAGCAGTACTTC. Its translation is CASSLVRGGLYEQYF.

The CDR3 DNA reads TGTGCCAGCAGCTCCCACGCGGGGGCTGAAGGCTACACCTTC. It encodes CASSSHAGAEGYTF. The chain combines TRBV7-6 with TRBJ1-2; the D gene is possibly TRBD1 (6 bases). Per the germline V gene, CDR1 is SGHVS and CDR2 is FNYEAQ. The ends were cut back, 4 bases at V and 8 bases at J, with 17 bases in the middle. This CDR3 has 14 residues.

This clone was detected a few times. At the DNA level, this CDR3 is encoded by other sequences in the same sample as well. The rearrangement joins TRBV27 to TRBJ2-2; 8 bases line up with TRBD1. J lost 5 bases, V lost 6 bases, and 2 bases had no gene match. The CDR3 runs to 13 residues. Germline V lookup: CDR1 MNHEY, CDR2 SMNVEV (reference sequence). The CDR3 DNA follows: TGTGCCAGCAGCCGGACAGGGACCGGGGAGCTGTTTTTT. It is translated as CASSRTGTGELFF.

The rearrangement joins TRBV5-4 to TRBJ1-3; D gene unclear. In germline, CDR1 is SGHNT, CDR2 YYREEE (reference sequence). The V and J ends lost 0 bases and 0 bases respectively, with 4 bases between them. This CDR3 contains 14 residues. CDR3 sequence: CASSLDRSGNTIYF. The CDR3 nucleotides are TGTGCCAGCAGCTTGGATCGCTCTGGAAACACCATATATTTT.

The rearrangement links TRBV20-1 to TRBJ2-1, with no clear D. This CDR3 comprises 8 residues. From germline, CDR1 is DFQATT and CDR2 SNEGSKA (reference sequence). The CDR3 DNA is TGCAGCGCGAATGAGCAGTTCTTC. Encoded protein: CSANEQFF.

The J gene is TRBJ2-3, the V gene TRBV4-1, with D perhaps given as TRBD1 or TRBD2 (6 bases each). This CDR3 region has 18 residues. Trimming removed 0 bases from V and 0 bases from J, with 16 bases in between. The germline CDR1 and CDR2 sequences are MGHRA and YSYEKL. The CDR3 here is CASSQEPPGGTSTDTQYF. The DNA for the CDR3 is TGCGCCAGCAGCCAAGAACCCCCCGGGGGCACTAGCACAGATACGCAGTATTTT.

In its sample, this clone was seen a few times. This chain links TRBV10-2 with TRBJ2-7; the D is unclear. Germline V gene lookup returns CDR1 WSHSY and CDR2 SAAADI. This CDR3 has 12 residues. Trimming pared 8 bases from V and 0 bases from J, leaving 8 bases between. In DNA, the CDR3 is TGCGCCAGCTCGCTAGTCTCCTACGAGCAGTACTTC. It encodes CASSLVSYEQYF.

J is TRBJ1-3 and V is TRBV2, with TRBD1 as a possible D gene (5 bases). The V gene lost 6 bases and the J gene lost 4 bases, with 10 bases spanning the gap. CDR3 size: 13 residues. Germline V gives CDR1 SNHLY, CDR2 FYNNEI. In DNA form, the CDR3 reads TGTGCCAGCAGCACAGGAGAAGGAAACACCATATATTTT. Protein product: CASSTGEGNTIYF.